This T cell receptor beta chain was identified in a study of graft-versus-host responses after intestinal transplantation. Sequencing used immunoSEQ multiplex PCR; TCRdb keeps in-frame clones, though not all of them. This table has about 100,000 clones, more than 75% appearing once. About this clone: Its antigen is undetermined.

CDR1 and CDR2 (germline): SGHKS, YYEKEE (reference sequence). The CDR3 has 15 amino acids. V was cut by 4 bases and J by 4 bases, with 17 bases left in between. The chain links TRBV5-5 to TRBJ1-2, with D possibly being TRBD1 (5 bases). This TCR derives from a human donor who was the organ donor for an intestinal transplant. Sequenced material: unstimulated CD4+ T cells sorted from spleen or lymph node cells, taken before transplant. The CDR3 nucleotides are TGTGCCAGCAGCGGGGGGTCCTATATTAGCTATGGCTACACCTTC. The encoded protein is CASSGGSYISYGYTF. Based on the CDR3 plus reference TRBV5-5 and TRBJ1-2, the full variable domain is DAGVTQSPTHLIKTRGQQVTLRCSPISGHKSVSWYQQVLGQGPQFIFQYYEKEERGRGNFPDRFSARQFPNYSSELNVNALLLGDSALYLCASSGGSYISYGYTFGSGTRLTVV.